The following is a TCR beta chain sequence with its context. This clonotype has ten or more counts. Which antigen it targets is not known. Per-base qualities were not stored, and no clone one base away is much larger. This entry comes from a study of blood T cells in healthy people across ages (dated by TCRdb to 2014 to 2015). General notes on the study: In model experiments, roughly one uniquely barcoded TCR beta cDNA molecule per two T cells was captured by template switching. Donors were grouped into four age groups: young (average about 15 years), middle-aged (less than 40), aged (around 62) and long-lived (around 82). To avoid experimental bias, donors of different ages were spread randomly across the sequencing lanes. Age-related changes in TCR beta repertoire diversity were measured in the study by deep sequencing normalized with unique cDNA molecular identifiers. Using the same blood draw, the study looked at two additional independent replicas of 1 million unique cDNA reads for two donors, one aged 18 to 30 and the other aged 80 or older. What the study reported, not specific to this receptor: The long-lived group showed more naive CD4+ T cells, fewer expanded clones and increased TCR diversity than the aged group, suggesting age selection. As age increased, observed TCR beta diversity per million T cells dropped in a roughly linear way, and a significant reduction was already evident by age around 41. Bulk unsorted PBMC profiling prevented conclusive comparison of naive and antigen-experienced compartments. Observed TCR beta diversity correlated strongly with the percentage of naive T cells measured by flow cytometry. Estimates of total diversity based on one million sequenced T cells were considered lower bounds and underestimates. Because donor CMV infection status was unknown, age-related changes in expanded clonotypes were potentially confounded.

Spanning cysteine to phenylalanine, the CDR3 consists of 13 amino acids. The retained sequence is limited to the CDR3, 39 bases, with the frame set at the first base. According to the germline V gene, CDR1 reads SGHTA and CDR2 reads FQGNSA. V loses 3 bases of germline sequence and J loses 4 bases, and the interval between the two ends is 7 bases. Donors were around 37 systemically healthy Caucasian individuals from Russia aged roughly 6 to 90 years. Ten milliliters of peripheral blood were collected from each donor into EDTA-treated Vacutainer tubes. Ficoll-Paque density-gradient centrifugation was used to isolate PBMCs, with at least 7 million per sample. Trizol reagent was used to extract total RNA from PBMCs, with at least 6 micrograms per sample. The percentages of naive CD45RAhigh/CD27high T cells were determined by flow cytometry on a PBMC aliquot from every donor. The library came from 5' RACE. The sample was run on an Illumina HiSeq 2500. The second PCR ran for about 6 to 12 cycles and used a J-beta primer mix along with a sample-barcoded 5' primer. Each TCR beta cDNA molecule received a unique molecular identifier from a template-switch 5' adaptor carrying 12 random nucleotides. Each sample yielded at least 2.5 million CDR3-containing paired-end reads. First-strand cDNA synthesis was performed from all RNA using the Mint cDNA synthesis kit, with priming by a TRBC-specific oligonucleotide. Following uracil-DNA glycosylase treatment, a first 18-cycle PCR with universal primers M1SS and BC2_uni_R was performed on all cDNA. The paper's data handling went like this. For normalization, 1 million high-quality reads, each with a distinct molecular identifier, were randomly selected from each sample. Reads with shared molecular identifiers were discarded instead of being binned into consensus sequences. MiTCR, set to a Q25 quality threshold and the strictest error-elimination algorithm, was used for CDR3 identification, clonotype clustering and error correction. A nonparametric unseen species model with Euler transformation was used to estimate lower-bound total TCR beta diversity. TCRdb reprocessing: public reads trimmed at Q25 with fastp, clones called with MiXCR, in-frame beta chains kept. Every CDR3 protein is listed once, alongside the most common genes and DNA of its rows. In this record, the V and J calls reflect TCRdb's handling and not the investigators' own analysis. The sample table shows around 1,000,000 distinct CDR3 sequences, and roughly two fifths are seen once. The leading ten clones occupy less than 15% of the sample.

This receptor was identified in a man in his late teens or twenties in good health. Sequenced input: blood. The rearranged chain carries TRBV7-2 and TRBJ1-5; the D gene remains uncertain. The CDR3 has the sequence CASSFWGNQPQHF. DNA sequence: TGTGCCAGCAGCTTTTGGGGAAATCAGCCCCAGCATTTT.